These T cell receptor beta chains were read from a single sample in a study of radiation and T cells in renal cell carcinoma. Measured with immunoSEQ multiplex PCR; TCRdb has only the in-frame clones, and not every one. Among under 200,000 clones listed, about 87% were seen once. Sequenced material: blood, taken from a patient whose treatment included radiotherapy and nephrectomy. These receptor sequences come from a woman in her fifties or sixties with renal cell carcinoma. The CDR3 runs from the conserved cysteine through the conserved F or W. Fields, in order: clone size, J gene, V gene, CDR3 protein. A row's size may be missing; if present it is once, few, many or a size class.

abundance: NA
j_gene: TRBJ1-6
v_gene: TRBV6-5
CDR3aa: CASSYSPGQGGSPLHF

abundance: NA
j_gene: TRBJ1-2
v_gene: TRBV7-9
CDR3aa: CASSRNRDRGNGYTF

abundance: few
j_gene: TRBJ2-7
v_gene: TRBV7-8
CDR3aa: CASSLEGGPYEQYF

abundance: NA
j_gene: TRBJ1-4
v_gene: TRBV6-6
CDR3aa: CASRGTANEKLFF

abundance: NA
j_gene: TRBJ1-1
v_gene: TRBV19
CDR3aa: CASKGQGVRLNAEAFF

abundance: NA
j_gene: TRBJ2-7
v_gene: TRBV19
CDR3aa: CASSIETGGYEQYF

abundance: NA
j_gene: TRBJ1-6
v_gene: TRBV19
CDR3aa: CASGSRQTGSSSSPLHF

abundance: NA
j_gene: TRBJ1-2
v_gene: TRBV4-3
CDR3aa: CASSQDFRAGRDGYTF

abundance: NA
j_gene: TRBJ2-7
v_gene: TRBV14
CDR3aa: CASSQVNYEQYF

abundance: NA
j_gene: TRBJ2-6
v_gene: TRBV19
CDR3aa: CASSIQGGSSGANVLTF

abundance: NA
j_gene: TRBJ1-2
v_gene: TRBV5-4
CDR3aa: CASSSGGINYGYTF

abundance: NA
j_gene: TRBJ2-7
v_gene: TRBV5-8
CDR3aa: CASSFHRGSVNEQYF

abundance: NA
j_gene: TRBJ2-3
v_gene: TRBV19
CDR3aa: CASSYGGPTQYF

abundance: NA
j_gene: TRBJ2-1
v_gene: TRBV5-4
CDR3aa: CASRGGTGAHNNEQFF

abundance: NA
j_gene: TRBJ2-1
v_gene: TRBV6-1
CDR3aa: CASSEELRTSGGDEQFF

abundance: NA
j_gene: TRBJ1-1
v_gene: TRBV7-9
CDR3aa: CASSGTGTVTARAFF

abundance: NA
j_gene: TRBJ1-5
v_gene: TRBV19
CDR3aa: CASCSGQDNQPQHF

abundance: few
j_gene: TRBJ1-1
v_gene: TRBV6-7
CDR3aa: CASSYGWGVGTEAFF

abundance: NA
j_gene: TRBJ1-4
v_gene: TRBV14
CDR3aa: CASSQKQGGNEKLFF

abundance: NA
j_gene: TRBJ1-4
v_gene: TRBV5-1
CDR3aa: CASSLQGFNEKLFF

abundance: NA
j_gene: TRBJ2-5
v_gene: TRBV6-5
CDR3aa: CASAAGGYQETQYF

abundance: NA
j_gene: TRBJ2-2
v_gene: TRBV19
CDR3aa: CASSMGQLTGELFF

abundance: NA
j_gene: TRBJ2-7
v_gene: TRBV19
CDR3aa: CASSAGGEQYF

abundance: once
j_gene: TRBJ1-1
v_gene: TRBV19
CDR3aa: CASSISGRLNTEAFF

abundance: once
j_gene: TRBJ1-4
v_gene: TRBV18
CDR3aa: CASSPEGVATNEKLFF

abundance: NA
j_gene: TRBJ2-2
v_gene: TRBV5-1
CDR3aa: CASSRNGQGGGNTGELFF

abundance: NA
j_gene: TRBJ2-2
v_gene: TRBV15
CDR3aa: CATSRVLLAGVRSTGELFF

abundance: NA
j_gene: TRBJ2-7
v_gene: TRBV5-4
CDR3aa: CASSLDPGAYEQYF